This TCR beta chain appears in the sequencing data of a study of OX40 agonist ivuxolimab in advanced cancers. Data came from immunoSEQ multiplex PCR; TCRdb stores just in-frame clones and leaves some out. Counted here are some 100,000 clones, around 90% occurring once; the ten biggest clones make up 0.7% to 0.9%. Points on this clone: At one end the junction does not follow the germline gene, possibly because of a read error.

Germline loops: CDR1 SNHLY, CDR2 FYNNEI. This CDR3 comprises 12 residues. The receptor was derived from an adult with an advanced solid tumor such as melanoma, head and neck, liver or kidney cancer. The starting material was CD4+ or CD8+ T cells sorted from blood, obtained in a trial of the OX40 agonist ivuxolimab. This rearrangement joins TRBV2 to TRBJ2-5, with 7 bases identical to TRBD2. The CDR3: CASTASGEAQYF. CDR3 coding DNA: TGTGCCAGCACCGCTAGCGGAGAGGCCCAGTACTTC.